The entry that follows covers one TCR beta chain sequence. Its target is unknown. This sample was included in a study of T cell responses to AZD1222 COVID-19 vaccine. Findings of the study overall: Baseline testing showed seropositivity in only a handful of AZD1222 recipients.

The V gene's germline CDR1 is MDHEN and CDR2 SYDVKM. V lost 4 bases and J lost 9, with 10 bases in between. CDR3 size: 11 residues. Method: immunoSEQ multiplex PCR; TCRdb's copy keeps in-frame clones and lacks some. This sample has 55,000 to 65,000 clones, with over 65% found just once. This material consisted of peripheral blood, taken 28 days after the second AZD1222 dose. The TCR comes from an adult who received the AZD1222 COVID-19 vaccine. This chain joins TRBV28 and TRBJ2-7, with D uncertain. Here the CDR3 reads CASSSPTSQYF. In nucleotides, the CDR3 is TGTGCCAGCAGTTCTCCCACGTCGCAGTACTTC.